One and the same sample provided the 16 T cell receptor beta chains below, sequenced in a study of T cells in Graves' hyperthyroidism and ophthalmopathy. Amplified TCR beta CDR3 regions came from RNA transcripts. When the TCR CDR3 underwent first-round RT-PCR, the HTBI primer set was used. From the multiplex PCR reads, TCRdb called clonotypes with MiXCR, one entry per CDR3 protein. The sample has about 840,000 distinct CDR3 sequences, roughly 40% seen once. The source material was blood. These receptors all come from a man aged 18 to 30 with Graves' hyperthyroidism.

The chain links TRBV29-1 to TRBJ2-7; TRBD1 matches at 7 bases. CDR1 is SQVTM and CDR2 is ANQGSEA in the germline V gene. V lost 8 bases, J lost 1 base, and 11 bases stayed unmatched. The CDR3 runs to 14 residues. CDR3 bases: TGCAGCTTGGACGGTTCGGGACAGTCCTACGAGCAGTACTTC. Protein sequence: CSLDGSGQSYEQYF.

The chain combines TRBV15 with TRBJ2-7; a possible D gene is TRBD2 (6 bases). The CDR3 covers 13 residues. Germline loops: CDR1 LNHNV, CDR2 YYDKDF (reference sequence). Trimming removed 5 bases from V and 10 bases from J, with 18 bases in between. CDR3 bases: TGTGCCACCAGCCCGGCTGGAGGGGTCGGACAGTACTTC. It codes for CATSPAGGVGQYF.

This clonotype is medium-sized (0.01 to 0.1%) within its sample. The rearrangement joins TRBV29-1 to TRBJ1-1, with 7 positions matching TRBD1. J was trimmed by 5 bases and V by 3 bases; bases with no gene match: 6. Germline-derived CDR1 and CDR2 are SQVTM and ANQGSEA. The CDR3 covers 13 residues. CDR3 nucleotide sequence: TGCAGCGTTGATGAGACAGGGATAACTGAAGCTTTCTTT. Translating gives CSVDETGITEAFF.

This clonotype was seen only once. The chain has TRBV19 and TRBJ1-2; 7 bases map to TRBD1. J was trimmed by 0 bases and V by 3 bases; bases with no gene match: 10. From germline, CDR1 is LNHDA and CDR2 SQIVND (reference sequence). The CDR3 runs to 17 residues. CDR3 in amino acids: CASSIYRTGRTNYGYTF. CDR3 nucleotides: TGTGCCAGTAGTATTTATCGGACAGGCCGAACTAACTATGGCTACACCTTC.

The chain is built from TRBV10-3 and TRBJ2-7; the match to TRBD1 covers 8 bases. Germline trimming cut 10 bases from V and 5 bases from J; bases unmatched to any gene: 16. This CDR3 is built from 15 residues. CDR1 is ENHRY, CDR2 SYGVKD, per germline. The CDR3 protein is CASTTGQGGVDEQYF. The CDR3 DNA reads as TGTGCCAGCACCACCGGACAGGGAGGTGTGGACGAGCAGTACTTC.

This clonotype appeared many times. This sequence joins TRBV15 and TRBJ1-6; D is ambiguous. The CDR3 spans 11 residues. The germline CDR1 and CDR2 sequences are LNHNV and YYDKDF (reference sequence). V lost 0 bases and J 9 bases, leaving 0 bases between the germline ends. This CDR3 is CATSRDSPLHF. DNA of the CDR3: TGTGCCACCAGCAGAGATTCACCCCTCCACTTT. Combining the CDR3 with reference TRBV15 and TRBJ1-6 gives the whole variable domain DAMVIQNPRYQVTQFGKPVTLSCSQTLNHNVMYWYQQKSSQAPKLLFHYYDKDFNNEADTPDNFQSRRPNTSFCFLDIRSPGLGDTAMYLCATSRDSPLHFGNGTRLTVT.

With respect to this clonotype: With a much larger clone just one base away, this may be a read error. The chain employs TRBV7-8 and TRBJ1-5; D perhaps matches TRBD1 (6 bases). There are 15 residues in the CDR3. Germline-derived CDR1 and CDR2 are SGHVS and FQNEAQ. CDR3 in amino acids: CASASGGAVGQLQHF. The CDR3 DNA reads as TGTGCCAGCGCGAGCGGGGGCGCGGTCGGACAGCTCCAGCATTTT. Full variable domain (remainder filled in from reference TRBV7-8 and TRBJ1-5): GAGVSQSPRYKVAKRGQDVALRCDPISGHVSLFWYQQALGQGPEFLTYFQNEAQLDKSGLPSDRFFAERPEGSVSTLKIQRTQQEDSAVYLCASASGGAVGQLQHFGDGTRLSIL.

This rearrangement joins TRBV9 to TRBJ1-1; a weak D match, TRBD1 (6 bases). Trimming shortened V by 7 bases and J by 0 bases, and 16 bases separated the two germline ends. Looked up from germline, CDR1 is SGDLS and CDR2 is YYNGEE. This CDR3 comprises 15 residues. The CDR3 here is CASSPGAGMNTEAFF. The DNA for the CDR3 is TGTGCCAGCTCCCCGGGGGCCGGGATGAACACTGAAGCTTTCTTT.

This clonotype was detected only a few times. The V and J genes are TRBV20-1 and TRBJ2-2, with 8 bases matching TRBD2. The CDR3 loop spans 13 amino acids. The V segment lost 6 bases and the J segment 6 bases; nucleotides outside the gene matches: 6. Germline loops: CDR1 DFQATT, CDR2 SNEGSKA (reference sequence). CDR3 nucleotide sequence: TGCAGTGCCGACGGACTAGCTCCCGGGGAGCTGTTTTTT. It yields the protein CSADGLAPGELFF.

The rearrangement links TRBV6-6 to TRBJ1-5; D gene ambiguous. Germline CDR1 is MNHNY and CDR2 is SVGAGI (reference sequence). The CDR3 runs 13 residues. The ends were cut back, 6 bases at V and 7 bases at J, with 13 bases in the middle. The CDR3 bases are TGTGCCAGCAGCTGGGCTAGCGGGCAGCCCCAGCATTTT. Residues: CASSWASGQPQHF.

In regard to this clonotype: One junction end disagrees with the germline gene, perhaps due to a read error. CDR3 sequence: CASHSSRANVLTF. CDR3 bases: TGTGCCAGTCACAGCTCTAGGGCCAACGTCCTGACTTTC. The chain carries TRBV9 and TRBJ2-6; unclear D gene. There are 13 residues in the CDR3. From germline, CDR1 is SGDLS and CDR2 YYNGEE. Combining the CDR3 with reference TRBV9 and TRBJ2-6 gives the whole variable domain DSGVTQTPKHLITATGQRVTLRCSPRSGDLSVYWYQQSLDQGLQFLIQYYNGEERAKGNILERFSAQQFPDLHSELNLSSLELGDSALYFCASHSSRANVLTFGAGSRLTVL.

The chain links TRBV29-1 to TRBJ2-7; TRBD2 is a possible D gene (6 bases). The germline CDR1 and CDR2 sequences are SQVTM and ANQGSEA. This CDR3 spans 13 amino acids. Trimming took 4 bases from V and 4 from J, leaving 14 bases between them. CDR3 region: CSVGGTPSYEQYF. The DNA for the CDR3 is TGCAGCGTTGGAGGGACTCCTTCATACGAGCAGTACTTC.

The chain has TRBV19 and TRBJ1-2; possibly TRBD1 for D (6 bases). The CDR3 is made up of 16 amino acids. CDR1 and CDR2 (germline): LNHDA, SQIVND (reference sequence). V gave up 2 bases and J gave up 0 bases, with 13 bases separating them. CDR3 sequence reads: CASSIPRGSANYGYTF. The CDR3 coding sequence is TGTGCCAGTAGTATACCCAGGGGCTCGGCTAACTATGGCTACACCTTC.

The chain has TRBV15 and TRBJ2-6, with D uncertain. The germline CDR1 and CDR2 sequences are LNHNV and YYDKDF (reference sequence). V gave up 7 bases and J gave up 4 bases, with 5 bases separating them. This CDR3 spans 12 amino acids. Here the CDR3 reads CATTKGANVLTF. CDR3 coding DNA: TGTGCCACCACCAAGGGGGCCAACGTCCTGACTTTC. The complete variable domain, with remaining parts taken from reference TRBV15 and TRBJ2-6, reads DAMVIQNPRYQVTQFGKPVTLSCSQTLNHNVMYWYQQKSSQAPKLLFHYYDKDFNNEADTPDNFQSRRPNTSFCFLDIRSPGLGDTAMYLCATTKGANVLTFGAGSRLTVL.

This clonotype appeared many times. This chain joins TRBV25-1 and TRBJ1-4; 10 nucleotides match TRBD1. The V gene end was trimmed by 2 bases and the J gene end by 8 bases; junction bases not matched to a gene: 5. Germline assignment: CDR1 MGHDK and CDR2 SYGVNS. The CDR3 runs to 15 residues. The DNA for the CDR3 is TGTGCCAGCAGTGAACCGGGACAGGGGTCCGAAAAACTGTTTTTT. It specifies CASSEPGQGSEKLFF.

The rearrangement joins TRBV7-9 to TRBJ2-7, with a tentative D call TRBD1 (6 bases). The length of the CDR3 is 14 residues. Trimming removed 5 bases at V and 2 bases at J, with 13 bases between. CDR1 is SEHNR and CDR2 is FQNEAQ in the germline V gene (reference sequence). CDR3 coding DNA: TGTGCCAGCAGCAATACAGGGACAACCTACGAGCAGTACTTC. Translation gives CASSNTGTTYEQYF.